This T cell receptor (beta chain) came from a study of PD-1 blockade in classical Hodgkin lymphoma. Trimming left V 6 bases short and J 2 bases short, with 14 bases between. Germline CDR1 and CDR2: MNHNS and SASEGT. The CDR3 covers 15 residues. The time point here: cycle 4 day 1 (C4D1), after less than 7 weeks of nivolumab. Each patient relapsed following autologous stem cell transplantation, and prior brentuximab vedotin exposure differed. Only in-frame clones appear in the TCRdb table, and some are missing; sequencing was by immunoSEQ multiplex PCR. The profile shows some 33,000 clones, 81% of them singletons.

The rearrangement links TRBV6-1 to TRBJ2-1; tentatively, D is TRBD1 (6 bases). The source was peripheral blood mononuclear cells (PBMCs), collected before the fourth cycle of nivolumab. This sequence originates from a human donor with classical Hodgkin lymphoma. The CDR3 reads CASRGRQVTYNEQFF. The CDR3 DNA reads TGTGCCAGCAGGGGCCGACAGGTCACCTACAATGAGCAGTTCTTC.